One and the same sample provided the 10 T cell receptor beta chains below, sequenced in a study of spatial heterogeneity in lung cancer. Time point given: sample taken at primary tumor resection. Unsorted whole RNA of tumor, nontumor lung or frozen PBMC was sequenced. TCRdb passed the 5' RACE reads through MiXCR, listing each CDR3 protein once. This sample has about 92,000 distinct CDR3 sequences, with less than 15% found just once. The material sequenced was PBMCs, taken at surgery. These receptors were taken from a male donor with early-stage non-small cell lung cancer.

This clonotype was observed many times. The V and J genes are TRBV7-3 and TRBJ2-7; 12 bases are a match to TRBD2. V dropped 3 bases and J dropped 7; count of bases not matched to a gene: 1. CDR1 is SGHTA, CDR2 FQGTGA, per germline. The CDR3 is 13 residues long. CDR3 region: CASSLTSGSEQYF. Written as DNA, the CDR3 is TGTGCCAGCAGCTTGACTAGCGGGAGTGAGCAGTACTTC.

This clonotype came up many times. The chain is built from TRBV4-3 and TRBJ2-3; 7 bases map to TRBD2. The germline CDR1 and CDR2 sequences are LGHNA and YSLEER. The V and J ends lost 4 bases and 1 base, in that order; junction bases with no gene match: 20. The CDR3 has 20 amino acids. CDR3 in amino acids: CASSLLGASGDLRGTDTQYF. CDR3 nucleotide sequence: TGCGCCAGCAGCCTCTTAGGGGCAAGCGGGGATCTCCGGGGCACAGATACGCAGTATTTT.

This clonotype turned up a few times. CDR3 sequence (DNA): TGTGCCAGCAGCTACCGAGCGGGGGGAAGCACAGATACGCAGTATTTT. This encodes CASSYRAGGSTDTQYF. The V and J genes are TRBV7-6 and TRBJ2-3; 9 bases agree with TRBD2. Germline V gene lookup returns CDR1 SGHVS and CDR2 FNYEAQ. CDR3 length equals 16 residues. The V gene end was trimmed by 4 bases and the J gene end by 0 bases; junction bases not matched to a gene: 5.

In DNA form, the CDR3 reads TGTGCCAGCAGCTTCGACTTCCATGAGCAGTTCTTC. Translated: CASSFDFHEQFF. V usage is TRBV7-8 and J usage is TRBJ2-1; D is unresolved. The CDR3 runs 12 residues. Germline V gives CDR1 SGHVS, CDR2 FQNEAQ. Between the trimmed V and J ends, which lost 3 bases and 8 bases, there was a span of 8 bases. The whole variable domain, remainder taken from reference TRBV7-8 and TRBJ2-1, is GAGVSQSPRYKVAKRGQDVALRCDPISGHVSLFWYQQALGQGPEFLTYFQNEAQLDKSGLPSDRFFAERPEGSVSTLKIQRTQQEDSAVYLCASSFDFHEQFFGPGTRLTVL.

This clonotype was seen a few times. This chain connects TRBV4-3 to TRBJ2-6; D not certain. The V gene's germline CDR1 is LGHNA and CDR2 YSLEER. V was pared by 0 bases and J by 7 bases, with 13 bases between. CDR3 length equals 16 residues. CDR3 sequence: CASSQESSSIANVLTF. In DNA form, the CDR3 reads TGCGCCAGCAGCCAAGAATCCAGCAGTATAGCCAACGTCCTGACTTTC.

J is TRBJ2-7 and V is TRBV20-1, with TRBD1 as a possible D gene (6 bases). Trimming removed 0 bases at V and 4 bases at J, with 16 bases between. The CDR3 runs 15 residues. CDR1 and CDR2 from the germline V gene are DFQATT and SNEGSKA (reference sequence). This CDR3 is CSARDGTKSKYEQYF. The CDR3 DNA reads as TGCAGTGCTAGAGATGGGACAAAAAGCAAGTACGAGCAGTACTTC.

This chain joins TRBV7-9 and TRBJ2-3; D gene unclear. CDR3 length: 14 amino acids. V lost 1 base to trimming and J lost 3 bases, with 8 bases between them. Germline assignment: CDR1 SEHNR and CDR2 FQNEAQ (reference sequence). CDR3 residues: CASSLDEWTDTQYF. The CDR3 DNA sequence: TGTGCCAGCAGCTTAGACGAGTGGACAGATACGCAGTATTTT.

This sequence joins TRBV20-1 and TRBJ2-7; the D gene is possibly TRBD2 (7 bases). Germline V gives CDR1 DFQATT, CDR2 SNEGSKA (reference sequence). The CDR3 sequence is 16 residues long. V lost 0 bases, J lost 5 bases, and 20 bases lay in between. This CDR3 reads CSARDGSGGRRDEQYF. CDR3 coding DNA: TGCAGTGCTAGAGATGGGTCGGGGGGCCGTCGGGACGAGCAGTACTTC.

This clonotype was detected only a few times. The chain couples TRBV3-1 to TRBJ1-3; D is undetermined. The germline gives CDR1 LGHDT, CDR2 YNNKEL (reference sequence). This CDR3 is 11 amino acids long. The ends were cut back, 5 bases at V and 14 bases at J, with 13 bases in the middle. The CDR3 DNA is TGTGCCAGCAGCTGGTTCGACGCCCTATATTTT. Its protein is CASSWFDALYF.

The rearrangement links TRBV7-3 to TRBJ2-1, with D uncertain. The CDR3 consists of 12 residues. V lost 5 bases, J lost 9 bases, and 11 bases lay in between. Germline loops: CDR1 SGHTA, CDR2 FQGTGA. The CDR3 spells CASSRGATEQFF. In DNA form, the CDR3 reads TGTGCCAGCAGCCGAGGTGCCACTGAGCAGTTCTTC.